These 6 T cell receptor beta chains were all obtained from the same sample, sequenced in a study of blood T cell repertoires in COVID-19. Profiling relied on immunoSEQ multiplex PCR, and the TCRdb table lists in-frame clones only, not all of them. The sample has 300,000 to 350,000 clones, about nine tenths seen once. The sequenced material came from peripheral blood. The receptors stem from a man aged 18 to 35 with active or convalescent COVID-19.

V gene TRBV6-2 or TRBV6-3 combines with J gene TRBJ2-5, with a weak D call TRBD2 (6 bases). The V end lost 4 bases, the J end lost 5 bases, and 11 bases lay between the germline ends. CDR3 size: 13 residues. Germline-derived CDR1 and CDR2 are MNHEY and SVGEGT. CDR3 sequence reads: CASSWGVPETQYF. For the CDR3, the DNA is TGTGCCAGCAGTTGGGGGGTTCCGGAGACCCAGTACTTC.

The chain uses TRBV27 and TRBJ1-5, with a weak D call TRBD1 (6 bases). Germline values: CDR1 MNHEY, CDR2 SMNVEV (reference sequence). This CDR3 region has 14 residues. Trimming took off 4 bases at V and 7 bases at J, with 14 bases between the two ends. CDR3 region: CASSSATGRQPQHF. DNA for the CDR3: TGTGCCAGCAGTTCAGCAACAGGGAGACAGCCCCAGCATTTT.

This clone is a singleton in its sample. The chain links TRBV4-3 to TRBJ1-5, with 7 bases that match TRBD1. This CDR3 comprises 15 residues. Trimming at V came to 5 bases and at J to 6 bases, leaving 10 bases not matched to a gene. In germline, CDR1 is LGHNA, CDR2 YSLEER. The CDR3: CASSVSTGVPQPQHF. The CDR3 DNA reads as TGCGCCAGCAGCGTATCAACAGGGGTCCCTCAGCCCCAGCATTTT.

The V call is TRBV29-1, the J call TRBJ2-2, with a possible D match to TRBD1 (6 bases). Germline CDR1 reads SQVTM; CDR2 reads ANQGSEA. The CDR3 spans 14 residues. Trimming stripped 6 bases from V and 0 bases from J, with 11 bases between. As DNA, the CDR3 is TGCAGCGTAGTAGGACAGTCGAACACCGGGGAGCTGTTTTTT. Protein product: CSVVGQSNTGELFF.

This clone was detected only once. CDR3 bases: TGTGCCAGCAGGACTAGCCCCAATGAGCAGTTCTTC. This translates into CASRTSPNEQFF. The chain employs TRBV27 and TRBJ2-1; 7 bases are a match to TRBD2. Trimming at V came to 6 bases and at J to 6 bases, leaving 2 bases not matched to a gene. Germline lookup yields CDR1 MNHEY and CDR2 SMNVEV (reference sequence). The CDR3 contains 12 residues.

The chain employs TRBV7-8 and TRBJ2-3, with TRBD2 matching over 11 bases. The trim removed 5 bases at V and 5 bases at J, leaving 21 bases unmatched. Germline V gene sequence: CDR1 SGHVS, CDR2 FQNEAQ. The CDR3 loop spans 20 amino acids. The CDR3 is CASSRGEWLAGGRGVDTQYF. The DNA for the CDR3 is TGTGCCAGCAGCCGAGGGGAGTGGCTAGCGGGGGGACGAGGGGTAGATACGCAGTATTTT.